This TCR beta chain was profiled in a study of CD8+CD57+ T cells in acquired aplastic anemia listed by TCRdb under 2018. General notes on the study: Extracted DNA from sorted CD4+ and CD8+ cells averaged around 3.3 ug, ranging from roughly 0.2 to 30 ug. For healthy donor samples, the average read count was around 10 million for CD4+ cells and 11.0 million for CD8+ cells. Overall study outcomes, separate from this receptor: Nearly 30 CD8+ CDR3 sequences were found in both patients and controls but appeared to be highly expressed in patients and within the immunodominant clones of the patients. Patients and healthy controls showed no significant difference in CD8+ Simpson's diversity (P=0.060).

Genomic DNA served as template for TCR beta VDJ combination and CDR3 sequence profiling. TCR repertoire sequencing was run on an Illumina HiSeq 2000. The study's own analysis went as follows. TRBV/TRBJ rearrangement plots, CDR3 size and DJ length profiles, and Simpson's diversity index were used to evaluate the repertoires. The most abundant DNA sequence in the deep sequencing data was taken as the immunodominant clone. CDR3 amino acid sequences were checked for sharing across subjects and were also compared against the VDJdb database and published repertoires. TCRdb redid the processing of the public reads, applying fastp at Q25 and MiXCR, and retained in-frame beta chains. Each record represents a unique CDR3 protein, reported with the most common genes and DNA among its rows. Here the V and J calls rest on TCRdb's processing, not on the authors' analysis. The sample records about 220,000 distinct CDR3 sequences, approximately 35% of which are singletons. The top ten clones comprise roughly 1.1% of the sample.

Spanning cysteine to phenylalanine, the CDR3 consists of 15 amino acids. The read is trimmed to its CDR3 DNA, 45 bases read in frame from base 1. The junction carries 7 bases between V and J, which are trimmed by 0 bases and 0 bases respectively. Reading the germline V gene gives CDR1 SGHRS and CDR2 YFSETQ. TCR repertoires of sorted CD4+ and CD8+ blood T cells from severe aplastic anemia patients and healthy subjects were deep-sequenced in the study. Ficoll-Paque density gradient centrifugation was used to isolate peripheral blood mononuclear cells. CD4+ and CD8+ T cells were sorted by FACS or magnetic beads before DNA extraction. This clonotype was recorded at least ten times. Its antigen is not yet known. It has no much larger one-base neighbor in the sample; base qualities were not kept.

The sequence joins TRBV5-1 to TRBJ1-3; too little of a D gene remains to name it. Material for sequencing was sorted CD4+, CD8+, or CD8+CD57+ T cells (not recorded which) from PBMCs. This sequence originates from a human donor in good health, serving as a control. The nucleotide sequence reads TGCGCCAGCAGCTTGGCCACCAGCTCTGGAAACACCATATATTTT. It encodes CASSLATSSGNTIYF.